Shown below are 11 T cell receptor beta chains from a single sample sequenced in a study of tumor and adjacent non-tumor tissue in lung cancer. The template was RNA from unsorted bulk tissue. A modified ARM-PCR protocol with three rounds of nested PCR amplified TCRbeta. One entry per CDR3 protein, called by TCRdb with MiXCR from the multiplex PCR reads. The profile shows approximately 120,000 distinct CDR3 sequences, roughly 77% of them singletons. Sequenced input: lung tumor tissue. These TCRs come from a woman aged 60-70 years with non-small cell lung cancer.

With regard to this clonotype: One end of the junction varies from germline; a read error may be responsible. The CDR3 sequence: CTSSLARSSYNSPLYF. As DNA, the CDR3 is TGTACCAGCAGCTTAGCCCGGAGCTCCTATAATTCACCCCTCTACTTT. The chain recombines TRBV11-2 with TRBJ1-6; D not certain. The CDR3 has 16 amino acids. In germline, CDR1 is SGHAT, CDR2 FQNNGV.

With respect to this clonotype: One end of the junction varies from germline; a read error may be responsible. J is TRBJ2-1 and V is TRBV11-2; 8 positions agree with TRBD1. Germline V CDR1 and CDR2: SGHAT, FQNNGV. CDR3 length equals 15 residues. CDR3 sequence reads: CVSSLVGQDINEQFF. The DNA of the CDR3 is TGCGTCAGCAGCTTAGTGGGACAGGACATCAATGAGCAGTTCTTC.

This clonotype was recorded once. The germline gene is not matched at one end of the junction; a read error may be the cause. CDR3 sequence: CANSLELTSWSHNKQFF. CDR3 nucleotide sequence: TGTGCCAACAGCTTAGAGTTGACTAGCTGGAGCCACAACAAGCAGTTCTTC. The chain combines TRBV11-3 with TRBJ2-1, with TRBD2 matching over 7 bases. The CDR3 spans 17 residues. The germline V gene encodes CDR1 SGHNT and CDR2 YENEEA.

The count of this clonotype is one. The rearrangement joins TRBV28 to TRBJ1-2, with D possibly matching TRBD1 (6 bases). The CDR3 has 13 amino acids. Trimming stripped 7 bases from V and 7 bases from J, with 16 bases between. The germline V gene has CDR1 MDHEN and CDR2 SYDVKM. The CDR3 sequence is CASTTQGRVGYTF. CDR3 coding DNA: TGTGCCAGCACCACGCAGGGGAGGGTTGGCTACACCTTC.

Concerning this clonotype: This sequence may be a read error, since a much larger clone differs from it by one base. Here the CDR3 DNA reads TGTGCCATCAGTCAAGCTCGTCCGCGCACTGTCACAGATACGCAGTATTTT. Translation gives CAISQARPRTVTDTQYF. The chain uses TRBV10-3 and TRBJ2-3, with D unclear. Per germline, CDR1 ENHRY and CDR2 SYGVKD. V was shortened by 5 bases and J by 2 bases, with 20 bases between the two germline ends. This CDR3 comprises 17 residues.

With regard to this clonotype: At one end the junction does not follow the germline gene, possibly because of a read error. The chain uses TRBV6-5 and TRBJ1-1; 8 nucleotides align to TRBD1. The CDR3 totals 11 residues. Germline V gene sequence: CDR1 MNHEY, CDR2 SVGAGI. The CDR3 sequence is CASRTGTEVFF. The CDR3 DNA sequence: TGTGCCAGCCGGACAGGGACTGAAGTTTTCTTT.

On this clonotype: The junction does not match germline at one end; this may be a read error. The rearrangement uses TRBV20-1 and TRBJ1-1; maybe TRBD1 (6 bases). CDR1 is DFQATT and CDR2 is SNEGSKA in the germline V gene (reference sequence). CDR3 size: 14 residues. The CDR3 here is CSAYWTVVNIEAFF. In nucleotides, the CDR3 is TGCAGTGCTTATTGGACAGTGGTTAACATTGAAGCTTTCTTT.

Concerning this clonotype: Given a much more abundant clone one base away, this may be a read error. V gene TRBV20-1 combines with J gene TRBJ2-3; the match to TRBD2 covers 8 bases. CDR3 length: 14 residues. In germline, CDR1 is DFQATT, CDR2 SNEGSKA (reference sequence). The CDR3 loop reads CSARHAGGTDTHYF. CDR3 DNA: TGCAGTGCCCGTCATGCGGGGGGCACAGATACGCACTATTTT.

With respect to this clonotype: A much larger clone is a single base away; this may be a read error. The J gene is TRBJ2-7, the V gene TRBV6-1, with TRBD1 identical over 8 bases. The CDR3 spans 15 residues. The germline V gene has CDR1 MNHNS and CDR2 SASEGT. This CDR3 reads CASSPTGALSYEHYF. The DNA for the CDR3 is TGTGCCAGCAGTCCGACAGGGGCCCTGTCCTACGAGCATTACTTC.

This chain links TRBV2 with TRBJ2-5, with TRBD2 as a possible D gene (6 bases). This CDR3 is built from 15 residues. Germline-derived CDR1 and CDR2 are SNHLY and FYNNEI. The ends were cut back, 4 bases at V and 2 bases at J, with 14 bases in the middle. CDR3 residues: CASSGAGGRQETQYF. CDR3 DNA: TGTGCCAGCAGTGGAGCGGGTGGCAGACAAGAGACCCAGTACTTC.

The chain recombines TRBV11-3 with TRBJ2-5; TRBD2 aligns across 7 bases. This CDR3 contains 19 residues. CDR1 is SGHNT, CDR2 YENEEA, per germline. After removal of 5 bases from V and 0 bases from J, the junction contained 18 bases not matched to a gene. For the CDR3, the DNA is TGTGCCAGCAGCCTATTCCCGGGACTATCGGGCCTGTACCAAGAGACCCAGTACTTC. Translated: CASSLFPGLSGLYQETQYF.